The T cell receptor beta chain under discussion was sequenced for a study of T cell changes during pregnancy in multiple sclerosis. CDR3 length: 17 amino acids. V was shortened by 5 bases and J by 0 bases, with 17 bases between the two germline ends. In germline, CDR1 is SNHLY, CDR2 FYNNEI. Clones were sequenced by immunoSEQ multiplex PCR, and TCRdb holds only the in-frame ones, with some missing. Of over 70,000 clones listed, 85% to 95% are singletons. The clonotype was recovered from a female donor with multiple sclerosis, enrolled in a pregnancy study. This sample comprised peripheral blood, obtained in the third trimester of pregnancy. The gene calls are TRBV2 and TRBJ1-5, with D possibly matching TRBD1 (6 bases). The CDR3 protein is CASSRLGGTYSNQPQHF. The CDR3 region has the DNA TGTGCCAGCAGTCGCCTTGGGGGCACGTATAGCAATCAGCCCCAGCATTTT.